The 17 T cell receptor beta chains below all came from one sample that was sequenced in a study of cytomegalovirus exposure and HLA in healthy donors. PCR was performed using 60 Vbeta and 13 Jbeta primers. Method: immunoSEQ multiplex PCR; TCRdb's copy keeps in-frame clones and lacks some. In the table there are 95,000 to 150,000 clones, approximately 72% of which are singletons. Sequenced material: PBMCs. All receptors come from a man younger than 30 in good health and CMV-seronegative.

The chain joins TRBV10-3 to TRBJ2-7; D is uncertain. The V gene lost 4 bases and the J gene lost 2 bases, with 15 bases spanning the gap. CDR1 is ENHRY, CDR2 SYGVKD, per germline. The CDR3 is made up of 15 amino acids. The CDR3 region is CAISANYDGTYEQYF. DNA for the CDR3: TGTGCCATCAGTGCAAACTACGATGGAACCTACGAGCAGTACTTC.

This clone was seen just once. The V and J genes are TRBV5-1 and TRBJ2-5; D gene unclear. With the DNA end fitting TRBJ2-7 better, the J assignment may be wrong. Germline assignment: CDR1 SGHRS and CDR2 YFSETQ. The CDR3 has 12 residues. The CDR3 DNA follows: TGCGCCAGCAGCTCAGGTTCCTACGAGCAGTACTTC. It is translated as CASSSGSYEQYF.

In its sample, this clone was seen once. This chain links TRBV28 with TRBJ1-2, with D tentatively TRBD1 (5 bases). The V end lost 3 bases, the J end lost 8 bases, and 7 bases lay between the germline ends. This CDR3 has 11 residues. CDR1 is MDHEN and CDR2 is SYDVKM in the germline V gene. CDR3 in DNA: TGTGCCAGCAGTTTCGGGGGAGGCTACACCTTC. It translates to CASSFGGGYTF.

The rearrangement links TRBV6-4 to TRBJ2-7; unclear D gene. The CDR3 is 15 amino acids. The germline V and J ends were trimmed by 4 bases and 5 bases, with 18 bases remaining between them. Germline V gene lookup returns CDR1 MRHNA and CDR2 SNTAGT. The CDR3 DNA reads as TGTGCCAGCAGTGCCCCCGAGGCCCCCCAGCACGAGCAGTACTTC. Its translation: CASSAPEAPQHEQYF.

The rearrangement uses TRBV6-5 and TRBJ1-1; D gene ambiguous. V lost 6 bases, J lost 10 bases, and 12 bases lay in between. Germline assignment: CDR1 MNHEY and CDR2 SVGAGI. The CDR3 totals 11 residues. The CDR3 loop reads CASSQASGAFF. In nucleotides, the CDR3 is TGTGCCAGCAGCCAAGCAAGTGGAGCTTTCTTT.

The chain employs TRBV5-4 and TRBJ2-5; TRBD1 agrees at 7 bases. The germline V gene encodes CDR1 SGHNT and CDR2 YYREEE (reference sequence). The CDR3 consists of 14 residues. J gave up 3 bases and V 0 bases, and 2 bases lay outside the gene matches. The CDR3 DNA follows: TGTGCCAGCAGCTTGGCCGGGACAGAAGAGACCCAGTACTTC. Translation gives CASSLAGTEETQYF.

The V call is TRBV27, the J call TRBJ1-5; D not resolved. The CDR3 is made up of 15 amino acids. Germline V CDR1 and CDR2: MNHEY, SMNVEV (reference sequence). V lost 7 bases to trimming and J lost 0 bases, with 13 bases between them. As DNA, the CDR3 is TGTGCCAGCACCCCCACAGCAAATAGCAATCAGCCCCAGCATTTT. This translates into CASTPTANSNQPQHF.

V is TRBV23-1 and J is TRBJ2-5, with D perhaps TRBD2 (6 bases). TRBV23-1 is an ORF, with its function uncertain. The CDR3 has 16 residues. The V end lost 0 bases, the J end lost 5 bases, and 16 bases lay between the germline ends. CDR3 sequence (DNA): TGCGCCAGCAGTCAATCCAAATGGGACTGGAAGGAGACCCAGTACTTC. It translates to CASSQSKWDWKETQYF.

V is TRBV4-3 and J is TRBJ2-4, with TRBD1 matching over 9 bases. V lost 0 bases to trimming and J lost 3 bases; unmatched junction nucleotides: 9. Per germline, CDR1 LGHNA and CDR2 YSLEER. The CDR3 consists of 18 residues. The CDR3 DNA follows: TGCGCCAGCAGCCAAGATCGCCATTGGACAGGGGACAAAAACATTCAGTACTTC. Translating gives CASSQDRHWTGDKNIQYF.

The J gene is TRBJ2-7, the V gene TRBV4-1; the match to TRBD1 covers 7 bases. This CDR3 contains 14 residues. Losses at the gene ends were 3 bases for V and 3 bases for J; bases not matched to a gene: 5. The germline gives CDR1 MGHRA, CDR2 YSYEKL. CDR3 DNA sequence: TGCGCCAGCAGCCAGGATACAGGGGTCTACGAGCAGTACTTC. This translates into CASSQDTGVYEQYF.

The CDR3 loop is CASSREPSYEQYF. Written as DNA, the CDR3 is TGCGCCAGCAGCAGGGAACCCTCCTACGAGCAGTACTTC. This chain links TRBV10-2 with TRBJ2-7, with D perhaps TRBD1 (5 bases). Germline CDR1 and CDR2: WSHSY and SAAADI. The CDR3 runs to 13 residues. V lost 6 bases, J lost 0 bases, and 9 bases lay in between.

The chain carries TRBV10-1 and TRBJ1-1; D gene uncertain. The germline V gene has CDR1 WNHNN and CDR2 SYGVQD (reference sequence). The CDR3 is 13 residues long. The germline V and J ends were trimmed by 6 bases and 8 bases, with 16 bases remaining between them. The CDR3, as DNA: TGCGCCAGCAGCCCCCCGGGAGCGGGGGAAGCTTTCTTT. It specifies CASSPPGAGEAFF.

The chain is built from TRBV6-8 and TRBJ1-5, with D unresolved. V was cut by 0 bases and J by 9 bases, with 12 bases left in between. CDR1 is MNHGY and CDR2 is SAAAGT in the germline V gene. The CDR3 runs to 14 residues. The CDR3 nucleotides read TGTGCCAGCAGTTACTCGATTAGGAACAGGCCCCAGCATTTT. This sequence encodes CASSYSIRNRPQHF.

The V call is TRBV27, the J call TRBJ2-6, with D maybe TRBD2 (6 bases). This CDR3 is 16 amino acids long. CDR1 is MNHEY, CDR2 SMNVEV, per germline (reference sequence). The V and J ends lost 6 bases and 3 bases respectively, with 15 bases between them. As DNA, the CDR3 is TGTGCCAGCAGGAAATTAAGGGGAGGTGGGGCCAACGTCCTGACTTTC. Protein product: CASRKLRGGGANVLTF.

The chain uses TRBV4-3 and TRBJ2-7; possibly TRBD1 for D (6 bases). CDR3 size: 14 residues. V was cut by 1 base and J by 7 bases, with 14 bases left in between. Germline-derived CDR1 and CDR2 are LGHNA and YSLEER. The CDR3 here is CASSQAGNQGEQYF. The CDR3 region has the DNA TGCGCCAGCAGCCAAGCCGGGAACCAGGGGGAGCAGTACTTC.

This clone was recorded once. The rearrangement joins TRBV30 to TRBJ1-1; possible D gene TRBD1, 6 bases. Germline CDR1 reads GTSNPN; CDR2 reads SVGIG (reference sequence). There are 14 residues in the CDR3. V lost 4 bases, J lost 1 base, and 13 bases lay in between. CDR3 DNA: TGTGCCTGGAACAGGGTCCGAGGGAACACTGAAGCTTTCTTT. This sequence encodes CAWNRVRGNTEAFF. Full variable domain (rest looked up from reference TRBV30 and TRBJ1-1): SQTIHQWPATLVQPVGSPLSLECTVEGTSNPNLYWYRQAAGRGLQLLFYSVGIGQISSEVPQNLSASRPQDRQFILSSKKLLLSDSGFYLCAWNRVRGNTEAFFGQGTRLTVV.

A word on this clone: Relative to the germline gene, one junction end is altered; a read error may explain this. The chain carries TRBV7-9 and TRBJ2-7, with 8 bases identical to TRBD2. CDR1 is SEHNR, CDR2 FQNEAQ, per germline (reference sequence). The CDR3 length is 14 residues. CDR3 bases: TGTTCCAGCAGCTTAGCGGGACACGACTACGAGCAGTACTTC. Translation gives CSSSLAGHDYEQYF.